This is a list of T cell receptor beta chains from one sample in a study of cytomegalovirus exposure and HLA in healthy donors. Clones were read by immunoSEQ multiplex PCR, and TCRdb kept only the in-frame ones, dropping some. The data hold 120,000 or so clones, with more than 70% observed a single time. The specimen sequenced was PBMCs. These TCRs come from a human donor in good health. CDR3s include the opening cysteine and the closing phenylalanine or tryptophan. The order of the fields is CDR3 protein, CDR3 DNA, D gene, V gene, clone size, J gene. A D gene is named only where the DNA matches it firmly. Clone size, where shown, is once, few, many, or a class for clones that have expanded.

CDR3aa: CAISFGLFRQLGSGNTIYF; CDR3nt: TGTGCCATCAGTTTTGGGCTTTTTAGGCAGCTCGGCTCTGGAAACACCATATATTTT; d_gene: NA; v_gene: TRBV10-3; abundance: NA; j_gene: TRBJ1-3
CDR3aa: CASSQDGTEAFF; CDR3nt: TGTGCCAGCAGCCAAGACGGCACTGAAGCTTTCTTT; d_gene: NA; v_gene: TRBV4-2; abundance: NA; j_gene: TRBJ1-1
CDR3aa: CATESGRSNTEAFF; CDR3nt: TGTGCCACCGAGTCCGGGAGATCGAACACTGAGGCTTTCTTT; d_gene: NA; v_gene: TRBV6-6; abundance: once; j_gene: TRBJ1-1
CDR3aa: CASSLSGFGPLHF; CDR3nt: TGTGCCAGCAGTTTATCCGGGTTTGGACCCCTCCACTTT; d_gene: NA; v_gene: TRBV27; abundance: NA; j_gene: TRBJ1-6
CDR3aa: CASSFSGLAGGQETQYF; CDR3nt: TGTGCCAGCAGCTTTTCGGGACTAGCGGGGGGTCAAGAGACCCAGTACTTC; d_gene: TRBD2; v_gene: TRBV7-2; abundance: few; j_gene: TRBJ2-5
CDR3aa: CASSPIGTGFPLTYEQYF; CDR3nt: TGTGCCAGCAGCCCGATCGGGACAGGGTTCCCCTTAACCTACGAGCAGTACTTC; d_gene: TRBD1; v_gene: TRBV7-9; abundance: NA; j_gene: TRBJ2-7
CDR3aa: CASNDRSGDEKLFF; CDR3nt: TGTGCCAGTAACGACAGGAGTGGAGATGAAAAACTGTTTTTT; d_gene: NA; v_gene: TRBV19; abundance: NA; j_gene: TRBJ1-4
CDR3aa: CASRGGANNEKLFF; CDR3nt: TGCGCCAGCAGAGGAGGGGCGAATAATGAAAAACTGTTTTTT; d_gene: NA; v_gene: TRBV5-1; abundance: NA; j_gene: TRBJ1-4
CDR3aa: CASSQRGLPETQYF; CDR3nt: TGTGCCAGCAGCCAGCGGGGGTTGCCGGAGACCCAGTACTTC; d_gene: TRBD2; v_gene: TRBV2; abundance: NA; j_gene: TRBJ2-5
CDR3aa: CASTGESGNTIYF; CDR3nt: TGTGCCAGCACAGGGGAGTCTGGAAACACCATATATTTT; d_gene: NA; v_gene: TRBV2; abundance: NA; j_gene: TRBJ1-3
CDR3aa: CASSGLGGSPIEAFF; CDR3nt: TGTGCCAGCAGCGGGCTTGGGGGGTCTCCTATTGAAGCTTTCTTT; d_gene: NA; v_gene: TRBV11-2; abundance: NA; j_gene: TRBJ1-1
CDR3aa: CSVADTGNGYTF; CDR3nt: TGCAGCGTAGCAGACACAGGGAATGGCTACACCTTC; d_gene: NA; v_gene: TRBV29-1; abundance: NA; j_gene: TRBJ1-2
CDR3aa: CASTSGQEREQYF; CDR3nt: TGTGCCAGCACCTCGGGACAGGAGCGCGAGCAGTACTTC; d_gene: TRBD1; v_gene: TRBV28; abundance: NA; j_gene: TRBJ2-7
CDR3aa: CASSPYSKQPQHF; CDR3nt: TGTGCCAGCAGTCCGTATTCTAAGCAGCCCCAGCATTTT; d_gene: NA; v_gene: TRBV6-5; abundance: NA; j_gene: TRBJ1-5
CDR3aa: CASSDRNSNQPQHF; CDR3nt: TGTGCCAGCAGTGACAGGAATAGCAATCAGCCCCAGCATTTT; d_gene: NA; v_gene: TRBV6-1; abundance: NA; j_gene: TRBJ1-5
CDR3aa: CASSSQTNQPQHF; CDR3nt: TGTGCCAGCAGCTCCCAGACTAATCAGCCCCAGCATTTT; d_gene: NA; v_gene: TRBV11-3; abundance: NA; j_gene: TRBJ1-5
CDR3aa: CASKSPGGAFEVNTEAFF; CDR3nt: TGTGCCAGCAAATCCCCAGGGGGTGCTTTCGAGGTGAACACTGAAGCTTTCTTT; d_gene: TRBD1; v_gene: TRBV28; abundance: NA; j_gene: TRBJ1-1
CDR3aa: CASSLGGARDQPQHF; CDR3nt: TGCGCCAGCAGCTTGGGCGGAGCCCGGGATCAGCCCCAGCATTTT; d_gene: NA; v_gene: TRBV5-1; abundance: once; j_gene: TRBJ1-5
CDR3aa: CASSQGRQGAAYGYTF; CDR3nt: TGCGCCAGCAGCCAAGGAAGACAGGGAGCTGCCTATGGCTACACCTTC; d_gene: TRBD1; v_gene: TRBV4-1; abundance: NA; j_gene: TRBJ1-2
CDR3aa: CASSIPPKGARGTEAFF; CDR3nt: TGTGCCAGTAGTATCCCGCCAAAGGGCGCAAGGGGCACTGAAGCTTTCTTT; d_gene: NA; v_gene: TRBV19; abundance: NA; j_gene: TRBJ1-1
CDR3aa: CASSPRGGPYEQYF; CDR3nt: TGTGCCAGCAGCCCTCGCGGGGGGCCCTACGAGCAGTACTTC; d_gene: TRBD2; v_gene: TRBV7-9; abundance: NA; j_gene: TRBJ2-7
CDR3aa: CASSQDRGESTDTQYF; CDR3nt: TGCGCCAGCAGCCAAGATCGGGGGGAGAGCACAGATACGCAGTATTTT; d_gene: TRBD2; v_gene: TRBV4-1; abundance: NA; j_gene: TRBJ2-3
CDR3aa: CASHTGGANTGELFF; CDR3nt: TGTGCCAGCCATACCGGGGGGGCGAACACCGGGGAGCTGTTTTTT; d_gene: TRBD2; v_gene: TRBV13; abundance: NA; j_gene: TRBJ2-2
CDR3aa: CASSPGTGGNTIYF; CDR3nt: TGTGCCAGCAGCCCCGGGACAGGGGGAAACACCATATATTTT; d_gene: TRBD1; v_gene: TRBV7-6; abundance: NA; j_gene: TRBJ1-3
CDR3aa: CASSLAGYSEQYF; CDR3nt: TGTGCCAGCAGCTTGGCAGGGTACAGCGAGCAGTACTTC; d_gene: NA; v_gene: TRBV5-8; abundance: NA; j_gene: TRBJ2-7
CDR3aa: CASSNRGGTTTGELFF; CDR3nt: TGTGCCAGCAGCAACCGCGGGGGGACTACCACCGGGGAGCTGTTTTTT; d_gene: TRBD2; v_gene: TRBV4-2; abundance: NA; j_gene: TRBJ2-2
CDR3aa: CASSEGQATTEAFF; CDR3nt: TGTGCCAGCAGTGAAGGGCAGGCAACTACTGAAGCTTTCTTT; d_gene: NA; v_gene: TRBV6-1; abundance: once; j_gene: TRBJ1-1
CDR3aa: CASRIGGQGVTYEQYF; CDR3nt: TGTGCCAGCAGGATTGGTGGACAGGGGGTGACCTACGAGCAGTACTTC; d_gene: TRBD1; v_gene: TRBV27; abundance: NA; j_gene: TRBJ2-7
CDR3aa: CASSATGGLNQPQHF; CDR3nt: TGCGCCAGCAGCGCCACAGGGGGACTCAATCAGCCCCAGCATTTT; d_gene: TRBD1; v_gene: TRBV5-1; abundance: NA; j_gene: TRBJ1-5
CDR3aa: CASSGGTGGTNTEAFF; CDR3nt: TGTGCCAGCAGCGGGGGGACAGGGGGGACGAACACTGAAGCTTTCTTT; d_gene: TRBD1; v_gene: TRBV9; abundance: few; j_gene: TRBJ1-1
CDR3aa: CASSEDRPRARNF; CDR3nt: TGTGCCAGCAGTGAAGACAGGCCCAGGGCTAGGAATTTT; d_gene: NA; v_gene: TRBV6-5; abundance: NA; j_gene: TRBJ1-3
CDR3aa: CASSLDRYGYTF; CDR3nt: TGTGCCAGCAGCTTAGATCGGTATGGCTACACCTTC; d_gene: NA; v_gene: TRBV7-9; abundance: NA; j_gene: TRBJ1-2
CDR3aa: CASSPPGGQGWYEQYF; CDR3nt: TGTGCCAGCTCACCACCGGGTGGCCAGGGTTGGTACGAGCAGTACTTC; d_gene: NA; v_gene: TRBV18; abundance: NA; j_gene: TRBJ2-7
CDR3aa: CASSWMARADIQYF; CDR3nt: TGTGCCAGCAGCTGGATGGCCAGGGCGGACATTCAGTACTTC; d_gene: NA; v_gene: TRBV4-2; abundance: NA; j_gene: TRBJ2-4
CDR3aa: CASSGGGGVPAFF; CDR3nt: TGTGCCAGCAGTGGCGGGGGGGGCGTTCCAGCTTTCTTT; d_gene: NA; v_gene: TRBV2; abundance: NA; j_gene: TRBJ1-1
CDR3aa: CAISEEVNQPQHF; CDR3nt: TGTGCCATCAGTGAGGAGGTAAATCAGCCCCAGCATTTT; d_gene: NA; v_gene: TRBV10-3; abundance: NA; j_gene: TRBJ1-5
CDR3aa: CASSLEDRVFYEQYF; CDR3nt: TGTGCCAGCAGCTTAGAGGACAGGGTCTTCTACGAGCAGTACTTC; d_gene: TRBD1; v_gene: TRBV7-8; abundance: NA; j_gene: TRBJ2-7
CDR3aa: CASSQDPGVDTEAFF; CDR3nt: TGTGCCAGCAGCCAAGATCCGGGGGTTGACACTGAAGCTTTCTTT; d_gene: NA; v_gene: TRBV4-2; abundance: NA; j_gene: TRBJ1-1
CDR3aa: CASSSGGTAKNIQYF; CDR3nt: TGTGCCAGCAGCTCGGGGGGAACGGCCAAAAACATTCAGTACTTC; d_gene: TRBD2; v_gene: TRBV7-9; abundance: NA; j_gene: TRBJ2-4
CDR3aa: CASSPWGQAYNQPQHF; CDR3nt: TGTGCCAGCAGCCCTTGGGGGCAGGCCTACAATCAGCCCCAGCATTTT; d_gene: NA; v_gene: TRBV7-2; abundance: few; j_gene: TRBJ1-5